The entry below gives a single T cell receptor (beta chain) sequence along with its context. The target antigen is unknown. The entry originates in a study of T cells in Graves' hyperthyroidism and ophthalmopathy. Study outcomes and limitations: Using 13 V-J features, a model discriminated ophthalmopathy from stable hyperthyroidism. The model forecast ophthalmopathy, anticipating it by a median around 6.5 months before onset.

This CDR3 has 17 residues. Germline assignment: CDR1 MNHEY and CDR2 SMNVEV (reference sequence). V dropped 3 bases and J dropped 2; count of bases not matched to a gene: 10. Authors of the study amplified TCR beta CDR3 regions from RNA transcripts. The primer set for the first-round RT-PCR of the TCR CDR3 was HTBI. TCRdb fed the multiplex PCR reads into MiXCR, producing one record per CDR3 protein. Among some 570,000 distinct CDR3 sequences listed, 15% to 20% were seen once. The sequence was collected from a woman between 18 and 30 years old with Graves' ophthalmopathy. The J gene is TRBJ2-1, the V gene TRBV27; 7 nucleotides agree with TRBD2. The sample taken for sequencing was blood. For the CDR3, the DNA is TGTGCCAGCAGTTTTTCGAGGGGAGGGTACCCCTACAATGAGCAGTTCTTC. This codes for CASSFSRGGYPYNEQFF.